A selection of T cell receptor beta chains follows, all from one sample in a study of cytomegalovirus exposure and HLA in healthy donors. Profiled with immunoSEQ multiplex PCR; TCRdb holds only in-frame clones, not every one. The sample records a few hundred thousand clones, 65% to 90% being singletons. The sequenced sample consisted of PBMCs. The receptors stem from a girl aged 5-17 years in good health and CMV-seronegative. The CDR3 runs from the conserved cysteine through the conserved F or W. A D gene is named only where the DNA matches it firmly. Size tells how often a clone was seen (once, few, many) or the class of an expanded clone, and some rows leave it out.

J gene: TRBJ2-2
V gene: TRBV13
clone size: .
D gene: .
CDR3 DNA: TGTGCCAGCAGCTTAGGCCGTAGCAGTCTGAACACCGGGGAGCTGTTTTTT
CDR3 protein: CASSLGRSSLNTGELFF

J gene: TRBJ2-3
V gene: TRBV28
clone size: .
D gene: TRBD2
CDR3 DNA: TGTGCCAGCAGCCCCCGGGGGAGGGACACAGATACGCAGTATTTT
CDR3 protein: CASSPRGRDTDTQYF

J gene: TRBJ2-7
V gene: TRBV10-3
clone size: .
D gene: .
CDR3 DNA: TGTGCCATCAGTGAGTCGCCAAGGGGCTACGAGCAGTACTTC
CDR3 protein: CAISESPRGYEQYF

J gene: TRBJ1-3
V gene: TRBV4-3
clone size: once
D gene: .
CDR3 DNA: TGCGCCAGCAGCCAATCGCACAGCACCGTTGGCTCTGGAAACACCATATATTTT
CDR3 protein: CASSQSHSTVGSGNTIYF

J gene: TRBJ2-5
V gene: TRBV5-4
clone size: .
D gene: TRBD2
CDR3 DNA: TGTGCCAGCAGCGGCGGACTAGCGGGGCAACAAGAGACCCAGTACTTC
CDR3 protein: CASSGGLAGQQETQYF

J gene: TRBJ1-5
V gene: TRBV7-8
clone size: .
D gene: TRBD1
CDR3 DNA: TGTGCCAGCAGCTTACGACAGGGCGACGGCAATCAGCCCCAGCATTTT
CDR3 protein: CASSLRQGDGNQPQHF

J gene: TRBJ1-3
V gene: TRBV28
clone size: few
D gene: .
CDR3 DNA: TGTGCCACCCTGGGGCCTGGGAACACCATATATTTT
CDR3 protein: CATLGPGNTIYF

J gene: TRBJ1-2
V gene: TRBV5-1
clone size: .
D gene: TRBD1
CDR3 DNA: TGCGCCAGCAACCCGGACAGGGGCGGCTACACCTTC
CDR3 protein: CASNPDRGGYTF

J gene: TRBJ1-2
V gene: TRBV1
clone size: .
D gene: .
CDR3 DNA: TGCACCAGCAGCCAAGATGAAAAGGAAGACACTTCCTATGGCTACACCTTC
CDR3 protein: CTSSQDEKEDTSYGYTF

J gene: TRBJ1-2
V gene: TRBV27
clone size: .
D gene: TRBD1
CDR3 DNA: TGTGCCAGCAGTTTGACCGGGGACAGCCCCTATGGCTACACCTTC
CDR3 protein: CASSLTGDSPYGYTF

J gene: TRBJ2-2
V gene: TRBV4-2
clone size: .
D gene: TRBD1
CDR3 DNA: TGTGCCAGCAGCAAAGACAGGGGCAACACCGGGGAGCTGTTTTTT
CDR3 protein: CASSKDRGNTGELFF

J gene: TRBJ1-1
V gene: TRBV7-2
clone size: .
D gene: .
CDR3 DNA: TGTGCCAGCAGCTTAGGGGTCGTCAGGGGCACGACTGAAGCTTTCTTT
CDR3 protein: CASSLGVVRGTTEAFF

J gene: TRBJ2-3
V gene: TRBV5-4
clone size: .
D gene: .
CDR3 DNA: TGTGCCAGCAGCTTGATGGCCAGCGGGAGCACAGATACGCAGTATTTT
CDR3 protein: CASSLMASGSTDTQYF

J gene: TRBJ1-2
V gene: TRBV19
clone size: .
D gene: .
CDR3 DNA: TGTGCCAGTATACCGGATGGCTACACCTTC
CDR3 protein: CASIPDGYTF

J gene: TRBJ2-5
V gene: TRBV5-1
clone size: .
D gene: TRBD1
CDR3 DNA: TGCGCCAGCTCCCGGACAGGGGAGGGGGAGACCCAGTACTTC
CDR3 protein: CASSRTGEGETQYF

J gene: TRBJ1-5
V gene: TRBV28
clone size: .
D gene: .
CDR3 DNA: TGTGCCAGCAGTCAAGGGAGGCAGCCCCAGCATTTT
CDR3 protein: CASSQGRQPQHF

J gene: TRBJ2-2
V gene: TRBV15
clone size: .
D gene: .
CDR3 DNA: TGTGCCACCCAAGGGGGGGCGAACACCGGGGAGCTGTTTTTT
CDR3 protein: CATQGGANTGELFF

J gene: TRBJ2-7
V gene: TRBV6-5
clone size: .
D gene: TRBD1
CDR3 DNA: TGTGCCAGCAGTTACTTCCAGCCGGGACAGGGTTACGAGCAGTACTTC
CDR3 protein: CASSYFQPGQGYEQYF

J gene: TRBJ2-1
V gene: TRBV29-1
clone size: .
D gene: TRBD1
CDR3 DNA: TGCAGCGTCCCGTACAGGGGGACGCAGTTCTTC
CDR3 protein: CSVPYRGTQFF

J gene: TRBJ1-4
V gene: TRBV11-2
clone size: .
D gene: .
CDR3 DNA: TGTGCCAGCCGTGCTGGTCGTGGCCGGGACACTCACTCGCGGGAAAAACTGTTTTTT
CDR3 protein: CASRAGRGRDTHSREKLFF

J gene: TRBJ1-3
V gene: TRBV15
clone size: .
D gene: .
CDR3 DNA: TGTGCCACCAGCGAAAGGGGGGGATCAGCTGGAAACACCATATATTTT
CDR3 protein: CATSERGGSAGNTIYF

J gene: TRBJ1-5
V gene: TRBV7-9
clone size: .
D gene: TRBD1
CDR3 DNA: TGTGCCAGCAGCTTAGGGGACAGGGGGTATCAGCCCCAGCATTTT
CDR3 protein: CASSLGDRGYQPQHF

J gene: TRBJ2-4
V gene: TRBV30
clone size: .
D gene: .
CDR3 DNA: TGTGCCTGGAGCGGCGGGACGTTAGCCAAAAACATTCAGTACTTC
CDR3 protein: CAWSGGTLAKNIQYF

J gene: TRBJ2-1
V gene: TRBV6-4
clone size: .
D gene: TRBD2
CDR3 DNA: TGTGCCAGCAGTGACTCAGTAGCGGGAGTCAATGAGCAGTTCTTC
CDR3 protein: CASSDSVAGVNEQFF

J gene: TRBJ2-7
V gene: TRBV18
clone size: .
D gene: TRBD2
CDR3 DNA: TGTGCCAGCTCACCTGCTAGCGGGAGCTCCTACGAGCAGTACTTC
CDR3 protein: CASSPASGSSYEQYF

J gene: TRBJ2-5
V gene: TRBV7-9
clone size: .
D gene: TRBD1
CDR3 DNA: TGTTCCAGCAGCCTCCGACAGGGGAGGCAGGAGACCCAGTACTTC
CDR3 protein: CSSSLRQGRQETQYF

J gene: TRBJ1-1
V gene: TRBV7-3
clone size: .
D gene: .
CDR3 DNA: TGTGCCAGCAGCCGCCATCCGGGGAACACTGAAGCTTTCTTT
CDR3 protein: CASSRHPGNTEAFF

J gene: TRBJ2-7
V gene: TRBV29-1
clone size: .
D gene: .
CDR3 DNA: TGCAGCGTTGAAGAGGGGACATCATCCTACGAGCAGTACTTC
CDR3 protein: CSVEEGTSSYEQYF

J gene: TRBJ1-1
V gene: TRBV7-2
clone size: .
D gene: .
CDR3 DNA: TGTGCCAGCAGCCCCGGGGGGGAGAACACTGAAGCTTTCTTT
CDR3 protein: CASSPGGENTEAFF

J gene: TRBJ2-1
V gene: TRBV28
clone size: few
D gene: .
CDR3 DNA: TGTGCCAGCAGTTTTGTGGGGGCGTGGAACAATGAGCAGTTCTTC
CDR3 protein: CASSFVGAWNNEQFF

J gene: TRBJ1-5
V gene: TRBV14
clone size: .
D gene: .
CDR3 DNA: TGTGCCAGCAGCCAAGCCGGAGGGCTACAGCCCCAGCATTTT
CDR3 protein: CASSQAGGLQPQHF

J gene: TRBJ1-5
V gene: TRBV6-1
clone size: few
D gene: .
CDR3 DNA: TGTGCCAGCATCGAAGGGGATAGTCAGCCCCAGCATTTT
CDR3 protein: CASIEGDSQPQHF

J gene: TRBJ2-1
V gene: TRBV5-1
clone size: .
D gene: .
CDR3 DNA: TGCGCCAGCAGCTTCCGGGTGGGGGGCAATGAGCAGTTCTTC
CDR3 protein: CASSFRVGGNEQFF

J gene: TRBJ1-2
V gene: TRBV19
clone size: few
D gene: .
CDR3 DNA: TGTGCCAGTAGTATCCCCGGCTATGGCTACACCTTC
CDR3 protein: CASSIPGYGYTF

J gene: TRBJ1-5
V gene: TRBV5-1
clone size: .
D gene: TRBD1
CDR3 DNA: TGCGCCAGCAGCTCCCTTTTAGACAGGGAGAAGCAGCCCCAGCATTTT
CDR3 protein: CASSSLLDREKQPQHF

J gene: TRBJ1-6
V gene: TRBV7-2
clone size: .
D gene: .
CDR3 DNA: TGTGCCAGCAGCTTAGAACAGAGCTATAATTCACCCCTCCACTTT
CDR3 protein: CASSLEQSYNSPLHF

J gene: TRBJ2-1
V gene: TRBV5-5
clone size: .
D gene: TRBD2
CDR3 DNA: TGTGCCAGCAGCTTGGGACTAGCGGAGTACAATGAGCAGTTCTTC
CDR3 protein: CASSLGLAEYNEQFF

J gene: TRBJ1-2
V gene: TRBV7-8
clone size: .
D gene: .
CDR3 DNA: TGTGCCAGCAGCTTAAGATTCCCGGGGGGCAGCTACACCTTC
CDR3 protein: CASSLRFPGGSYTF

J gene: TRBJ2-3
V gene: TRBV5-4
clone size: once
D gene: .
CDR3 DNA: TGTGCCAGCAGTGTCGGTAGTACGCAGTATTTT
CDR3 protein: CASSVGSTQYF

J gene: TRBJ1-6
V gene: TRBV15
clone size: .
D gene: TRBD1
CDR3 DNA: TGTGCCACCAGCAGAGCCACAGGGGACAATTCACCCCTCCACTTT
CDR3 protein: CATSRATGDNSPLHF

J gene: TRBJ1-2
V gene: TRBV5-1
clone size: .
D gene: .
CDR3 DNA: TGCGCCAGCACAGGGGAATCGGGATATGGCTACACCTTC
CDR3 protein: CASTGESGYGYTF

J gene: TRBJ2-1
V gene: TRBV5-6
clone size: few
D gene: .
CDR3 DNA: TGTGCCAGCAGCGGACTACTCCCCTTTGAGCAGTTCTTC
CDR3 protein: CASSGLLPFEQFF

J gene: TRBJ1-6
V gene: TRBV18
clone size: once
D gene: .
CDR3 DNA: TGTGCCAGCTCACCATATATACAGGGAAAGAATTCACCCCTCCACTTT
CDR3 protein: CASSPYIQGKNSPLHF

J gene: TRBJ1-4
V gene: TRBV7-9
clone size: .
D gene: TRBD1
CDR3 DNA: TGTGCCAGCAGCGCCGGACAGGGCAGGAATAATGAAAAACTGTTTTTT
CDR3 protein: CASSAGQGRNNEKLFF

J gene: TRBJ2-7
V gene: TRBV15
clone size: once
D gene: TRBD1
CDR3 DNA: TGTGCCACCAGCAGCCGGACAGGGGGCACCTACGAGCAGTACTTC
CDR3 protein: CATSSRTGGTYEQYF

J gene: TRBJ2-7
V gene: TRBV7-2
clone size: .
D gene: .
CDR3 DNA: TGTGCCAGCAGCCCCCGAGCGACCTCACTCTCCTACGAGCAGTACTTC
CDR3 protein: CASSPRATSLSYEQYF

J gene: TRBJ2-7
V gene: TRBV4-2
clone size: .
D gene: .
CDR3 DNA: TGTGCCAGCAGCCAAGACCCCCGCCGCTATTTAGGAGGCCCTGGAGACGAGCAGTACTTC
CDR3 protein: CASSQDPRRYLGGPGDEQYF

J gene: TRBJ1-1
V gene: TRBV27
clone size: .
D gene: .
CDR3 DNA: TGTGCCAGCAGCCCCATGGGTGGGGGCAGGACTGAAGCTTTCTTT
CDR3 protein: CASSPMGGGRTEAFF

J gene: TRBJ2-5
V gene: TRBV9
clone size: .
D gene: TRBD2
CDR3 DNA: TGTGCCAGCAGCGTAGCGGGACTAGAACAAGAGACCCAGTACTTC
CDR3 protein: CASSVAGLEQETQYF

J gene: TRBJ1-2
V gene: TRBV2
clone size: .
D gene: .
CDR3 DNA: TGTGCCAGCAGGTACGGGGGAGTAAAGGATGGCTACACCTTC
CDR3 protein: CASRYGGVKDGYTF